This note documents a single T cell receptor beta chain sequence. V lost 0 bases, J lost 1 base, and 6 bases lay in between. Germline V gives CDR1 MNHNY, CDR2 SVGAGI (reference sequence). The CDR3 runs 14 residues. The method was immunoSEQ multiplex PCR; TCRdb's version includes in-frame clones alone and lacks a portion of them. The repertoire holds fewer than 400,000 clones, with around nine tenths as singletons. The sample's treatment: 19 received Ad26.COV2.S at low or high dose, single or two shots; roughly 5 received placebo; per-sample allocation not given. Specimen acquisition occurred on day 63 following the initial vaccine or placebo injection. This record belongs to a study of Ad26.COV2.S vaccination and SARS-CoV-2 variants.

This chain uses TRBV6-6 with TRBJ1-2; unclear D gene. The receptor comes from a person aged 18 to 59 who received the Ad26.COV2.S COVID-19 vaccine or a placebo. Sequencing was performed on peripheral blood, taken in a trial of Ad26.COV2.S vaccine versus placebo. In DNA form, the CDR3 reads TGTGCCAGCAGTTACTCACAGCTTAACTATGGCTACACCTTC. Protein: CASSYSQLNYGYTF.